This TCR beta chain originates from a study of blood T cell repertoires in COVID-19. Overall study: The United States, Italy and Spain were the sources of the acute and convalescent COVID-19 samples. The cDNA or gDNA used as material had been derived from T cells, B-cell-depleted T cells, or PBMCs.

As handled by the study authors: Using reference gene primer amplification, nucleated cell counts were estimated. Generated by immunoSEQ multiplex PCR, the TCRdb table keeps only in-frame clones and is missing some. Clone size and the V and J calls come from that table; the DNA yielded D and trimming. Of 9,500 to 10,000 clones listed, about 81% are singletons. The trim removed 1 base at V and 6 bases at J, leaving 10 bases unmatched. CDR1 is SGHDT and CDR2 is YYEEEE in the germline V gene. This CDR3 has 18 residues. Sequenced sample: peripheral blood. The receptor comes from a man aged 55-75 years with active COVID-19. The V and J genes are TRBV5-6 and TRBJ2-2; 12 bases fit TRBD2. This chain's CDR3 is CASSLKRTSGTSSGELFF. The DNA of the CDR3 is TGTGCCAGCAGCTTGAAACGGACTAGCGGGACGAGTTCCGGGGAGCTGTTTTTT.